The present T cell receptor beta chain was sequenced within a study of shared clonotypes between healthy human individuals. This table comes from immunoSEQ multiplex PCR, and its TCRdb copy is limited to in-frame clones, with some not included. Of some 1.4 million clones detected, over 95% appear once; the ten largest clones hold more than 0.9%. Trimming took 5 bases from V and 0 from J; bases not matched to a gene: 3. The CDR3 is made up of 15 amino acids. Germline assignment: CDR1 SGHDN and CDR2 FVKESK. The sample was naive CD4+ T cells sorted from blood. Subset meaning: CD45RA+ positively selected. The chain uses TRBV14 and TRBJ2-2; 7 nucleotides agree with TRBD1. The clonotype originates from a man in his thirties or forties in good health. CDR3 DNA sequence: TGTGCCAGCAGCGACAGGGCATCGAACACCGGGGAGCTGTTTTTT. Amino acid sequence: CASSDRASNTGELFF. The full variable domain, in which reference TRBV14 and TRBJ2-2 provide the parts outside the CDR3, is EAGVTQFPSHSVIEKGQTVTLRCDPISGHDNLYWYRRVMGKEIKFLLHFVKESKQDESGMPNNRFLAERTGGTYSTLKVQPAELEDSGVYFCASSDRASNTGELFFGEGSRLTVL.